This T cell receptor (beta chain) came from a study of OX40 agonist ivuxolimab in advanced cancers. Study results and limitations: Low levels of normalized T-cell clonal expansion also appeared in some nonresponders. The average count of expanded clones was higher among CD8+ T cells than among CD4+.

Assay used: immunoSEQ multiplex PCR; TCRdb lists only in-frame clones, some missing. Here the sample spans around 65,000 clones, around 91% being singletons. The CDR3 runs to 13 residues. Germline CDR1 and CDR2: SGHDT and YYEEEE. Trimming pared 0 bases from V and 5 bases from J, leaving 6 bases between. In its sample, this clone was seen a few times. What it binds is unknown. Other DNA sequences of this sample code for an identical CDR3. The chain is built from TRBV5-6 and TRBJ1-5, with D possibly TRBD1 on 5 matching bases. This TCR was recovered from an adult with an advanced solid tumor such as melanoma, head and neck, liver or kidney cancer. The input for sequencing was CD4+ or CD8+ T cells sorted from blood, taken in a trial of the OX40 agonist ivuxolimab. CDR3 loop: CASSLGGDQPQHF. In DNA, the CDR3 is TGTGCCAGCAGCTTGGGGGGGGATCAGCCCCAGCATTTT.